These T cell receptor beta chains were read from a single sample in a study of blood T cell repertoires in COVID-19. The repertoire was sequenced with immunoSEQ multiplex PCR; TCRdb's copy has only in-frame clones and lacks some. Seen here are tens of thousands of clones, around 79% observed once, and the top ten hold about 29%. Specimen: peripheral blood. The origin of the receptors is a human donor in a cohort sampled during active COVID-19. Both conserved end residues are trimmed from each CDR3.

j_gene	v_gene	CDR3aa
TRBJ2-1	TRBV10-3	AIRGTGDEQF
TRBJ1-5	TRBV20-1	SASNSNQPQH
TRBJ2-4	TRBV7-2	ASSPSGSGAIQY
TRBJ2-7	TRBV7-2	ASSLGRDSSYEQY
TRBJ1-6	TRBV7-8	ASSLNRGNSPLH
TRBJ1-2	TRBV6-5	ATGVGGYGYT
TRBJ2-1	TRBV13	ASSSLAGTGFFTEQF
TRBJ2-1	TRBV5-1	ASSLAGGPGDEQF
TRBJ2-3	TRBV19	ATRSGDTQY
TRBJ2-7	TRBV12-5	ASGSPRGPYEQY
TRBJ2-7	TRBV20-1	SAPGGPEQY
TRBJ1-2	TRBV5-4	ASSLEAYGYT
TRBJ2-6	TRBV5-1	ASSLGGSGASRANVLT
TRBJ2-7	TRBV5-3	ARSLGLKTYEQY
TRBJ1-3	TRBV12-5	ASGLAGTGIGNTIY
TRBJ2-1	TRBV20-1	SASSSYEQF
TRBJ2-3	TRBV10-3	AISGRDRPPDTQY
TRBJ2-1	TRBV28	ASMGAGFWTRNEQF
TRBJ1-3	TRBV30	AWSGSGNTIY
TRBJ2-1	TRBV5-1	ASSFTGTNNEQF
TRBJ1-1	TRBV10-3	AISSPPSEAF
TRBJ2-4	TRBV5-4	ASSRAQGAKSIQY
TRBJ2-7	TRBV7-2	ASSPGGRGGYEQY
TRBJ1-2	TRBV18	ASSPLGQAENYGYT
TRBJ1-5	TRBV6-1	ASSLGGVNQPQH
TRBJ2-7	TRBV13	ASSFGGLGQY
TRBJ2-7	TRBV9	ASSVATGVYEQY
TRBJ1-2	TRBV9	ASSVAPGSNYGYT
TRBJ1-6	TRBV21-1	ASSTRTGHPSYNSPIH
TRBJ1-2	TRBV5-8	ASSWEGGANYGYT
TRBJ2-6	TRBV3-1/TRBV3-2	ASSLRQAYSGANVLT
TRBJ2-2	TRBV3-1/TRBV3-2	ASSQGGSSTGELF
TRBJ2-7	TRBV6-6	ASTLGQGPYEQY
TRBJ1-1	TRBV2	ASSLTGGWGAF
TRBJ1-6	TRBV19	ASSSTATGGNSPLH
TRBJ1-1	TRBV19	ASSLNTEAF
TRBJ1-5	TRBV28	ASSLSENQPQH
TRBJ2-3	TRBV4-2	ASSQALAGSTDTQY
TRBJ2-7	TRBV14	ASSQYTGARQY
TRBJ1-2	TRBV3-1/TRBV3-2	ASSPRDFSYGYT
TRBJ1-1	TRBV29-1	SVRAGGQGVNTEAF
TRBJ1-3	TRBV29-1	SVRVGGNTIY
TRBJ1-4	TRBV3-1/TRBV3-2	ASSRTVARGEKLF
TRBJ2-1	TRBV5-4	ATQRQGPTNEQF
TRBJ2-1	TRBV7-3	ASSLSSGGKNEQF